This T cell receptor (beta chain) was documented in a study of cytomegalovirus exposure and HLA in healthy donors. Study-wide points: Excluded: some indistinguishable V segments such as TRBV6-2 and TRBV6-3. Earlier analysis looked at TCR beta V segments, and most were productive about 87% or about 30% of the time. There were some public TCRs occurring in many donors, but most TCR sequences were rare.

As to this clone: As yet, its antigen is unknown.

60 Vbeta and 13 Jbeta primers were used in PCR. Profiling relied on immunoSEQ multiplex PCR, and the TCRdb table lists in-frame clones only, not all of them. The sample lists a few hundred thousand clones; 70% to 90% were seen once. Looked up from germline, CDR1 is SEHNR and CDR2 is FQNEAQ (reference sequence). The germline V and J ends were trimmed by 8 bases and 5 bases, with 27 bases remaining between them. The CDR3 is 17 amino acids. The sequence derives from a young man in good health and CMV-seronegative. Sequencing input: PBMCs. The chain couples TRBV7-9 to TRBJ2-5, with a possible D match to TRBD1 (6 bases). CDR3 in DNA: TGTGCCAGCGGATTCTATCCCGGGGTCTCCCAGGGGGAGACCCAGTACTTC. It encodes CASGFYPGVSQGETQYF.